This T cell receptor beta chain was sequenced for a study of cytomegalovirus exposure and HLA in healthy donors (dated by TCRdb to about 2017). Broadly, across the study: A later analysis indicated that the roughly 130 validation repertoires were generated on the platform also employed for the roughly 730 repertoires of the first cohort. Besides the first cohort of roughly 700 subjects, a separate validation cohort made up of some 110 different subjects was used. To predict cytomegalovirus infection status, the study combined high-throughput TCR immunosequencing, statistical association of individual TCRs with disease status, and machine learning. The study was designed to test whether signatures of past pathogen exposure could be identified by cataloging public T cell receptors.

Libraries were built with the immunoSEQ multiplex PCR assay. Processing in the source paper ran as follows. To diagnose cytomegalovirus status from the catalog of TCR beta chain sequences, a statistical classification framework was built. This is the immuneACCESS table as TCRdb keeps it, with only in-frame sequences that have V and J called. A part of the clones is gone; compared with another copy, unresolved V genes explain less than half, and the rest is unexplained. The V and J calls and clone size come from that table; D and trimming were worked out from the DNA. This sample gives around 140,000 clones in total; roughly 90% of them show up just once. Roughly 4.5% of the sample is in the top ten clones. The donors were included in the validation cohort of 100 to 150 subjects, a group kept apart from the roughly 670-subject first cohort. What the authors observed across the whole study: Across donors, most TCR sequences were observed very rarely, whereas some public TCRs were present in many individuals. A few of the identified cytomegalovirus-associated TCR beta chains were confirmed in vitro to be specific for cytomegalovirus antigens. Subsequent analysis determined that TCRs grouped into clusters in the first cohort also showed a tendency toward co-occurrence across the 90 to 150 validation repertoires, and 90% to 95% of cluster scores exceeded 0. According to the authors, the approach could potentially be generalized to other disease states and immunological phenotypes. The study listed 150 to 200 TCR beta chains as associated with cytomegalovirus. All 120 or so repertoires were used to score co-occurrence in the validation cohort in a later analysis, because that analysis had no HLA typing for the cohort. In both the original and validation cohorts, the classifier was reported to diagnose cytomegalovirus status with high specificity and sensitivity.

About this clone itself: Its antigen is unknown. Base qualities were left out, and no much larger clone turns up one base away.

Input material: PBMCs. The clonotype originates from a man between 18 and 35 years old in good health and CMV-seropositive.

At the DNA level, the sequence is TGTGCCAGCAGTCCCGGACACCTCAATCAGCCCCAGCATTTT. The resulting protein is CASSPGHLNQPQHF. Rearrangement joined TRBV6-5 to TRBJ1-5; perhaps TRBD1 is the D gene, with 5 bases matching. Between the V and J ends, shortened by 5 bases and 3 bases respectively, the junction contains 11 bases. The germline V gene yields MNHEY for CDR1 and SVGAGI for CDR2. Counted from cysteine to phenylalanine, this CDR3 has 14 amino acids. Just the 42-base CDR3 DNA is kept, in frame starting at base 1.